Listed here are 23 T cell receptor beta chains from one sample, sequenced in a study of control samples from healthy donors and cancer patients. Data came from immunoSEQ multiplex PCR; TCRdb stores just in-frame clones and leaves some out. The sample gives approximately 92,000 clones, over 90% of which show up once; over 1.3% is in the top ten. Input material: blood. These receptors were obtained from a woman aged 25-40 years in good health.

The chain carries TRBV11-2 and TRBJ2-7; D could derive from TRBD1 or TRBD2 (5 bases each). The CDR3 has 14 amino acids. Germline lookup yields CDR1 SGHAT and CDR2 FQNNGV. Trimming took off 0 bases at V and 5 bases at J, with 11 bases between the two ends. The CDR3 nucleotides are TGTGCCAGCAGCTTAGAGGGGGTCATCCACGAGCAGTACTTC. It is translated as CASSLEGVIHEQYF.

The J gene is TRBJ1-2, the V gene TRBV9; TRBD1 matches 9 bases. The CDR3 spans 16 residues. The germline V gene encodes CDR1 SGDLS and CDR2 YYNGEE. J gave up 5 bases and V 4 bases, and 12 bases lay outside the gene matches. The chain's CDR3 is CASSIGTGPNLYGYTF. The CDR3, as DNA: TGTGCCAGCAGCATCGGGACAGGGCCCAATTTGTATGGCTACACCTTC.

The V and J genes are TRBV27 and TRBJ1-1, with TRBD1 matching over 7 bases. CDR3 length equals 12 residues. Trimming took 4 bases from V and 7 from J; bases not matched to a gene: 3. Germline V gene sequence: CDR1 MNHEY, CDR2 SMNVEV (reference sequence). For the CDR3, the DNA is TGTGCCAGCAGTTCCCGGACAGGTGAAGCTTTCTTT. The encoded protein is CASSSRTGEAFF.

J is TRBJ2-1 and V is TRBV14, with no clear D. The V gene lost 0 bases and the J gene lost 11 bases, with 8 bases spanning the gap. The CDR3 runs 12 residues. In germline, CDR1 is SGHDN, CDR2 FVKESK. The CDR3 region has the DNA TGTGCCAGCAGCCAAGATATAAGAAAGCAGTTCTTC. This encodes CASSQDIRKQFF. Together with reference TRBV14 and TRBJ2-1, the CDR3 gives the full variable domain: EAGVTQFPSHSVIEKGQTVTLRCDPISGHDNLYWYRRVMGKEIKFLLHFVKESKQDESGMPNNRFLAERTGGTYSTLKVQPAELEDSGVYFCASSQDIRKQFFGPGTRLTVL.

The chain joins TRBV11-2 to TRBJ2-1; 11 bases agree with TRBD2. CDR3 length equals 12 residues. CDR1 is SGHAT, CDR2 FQNNGV, per germline. The V gene end was trimmed by 4 bases and the J gene end by 13 bases; junction bases not matched to a gene: 3. In DNA, the CDR3 is TGTGCCAGCAGCTCGGGACTAGCGGAACAGTTCTTC. Its protein product is CASSSGLAEQFF.

The chain combines TRBV5-8 with TRBJ1-2; D is undetermined. Trimming left V 4 bases short and J 4 bases short, with 17 bases between. Germline V lookup: CDR1 SGHTS, CDR2 YDEGEE. This CDR3 is 15 amino acids long. The CDR3 reads CASSLSHRDSYGYTF. In DNA form, the CDR3 reads TGTGCCAGCAGCCTCAGCCATCGGGATTCCTATGGCTACACCTTC.

The CDR3 loop reads CASSLSGTMNTEAFF. CDR3 DNA sequence: TGTGCCAGCAGCTTATCGGGCACCATGAACACTGAAGCTTTCTTT. V and J are TRBV7-3 and TRBJ1-1, with D uncertain. The germline gives CDR1 SGHTA, CDR2 FQGTGA. The CDR3 is 15 amino acids. V lost 2 bases, J lost 0 bases, and 10 bases lay in between.

The chain employs TRBV10-2 and TRBJ1-2; D perhaps matches TRBD1 (5 bases). CDR1 is WSHSY and CDR2 is SAAADI in the germline V gene. The CDR3 has 13 amino acids. With 3 bases removed from V and 7 bases from J, the gap between germline ends came to 12 bases. The CDR3 DNA sequence: TGCGCCAGCAGTGATGGAGGGGCCGGTGGCTACACCTTC. This sequence encodes CASSDGGAGGYTF.

The chain is built from TRBV6-2 or TRBV6-3 and TRBJ2-7; D gene ambiguous. V was clipped by 2 bases and J by 1 base, with 12 bases between them. This CDR3 has 15 residues. Per germline, CDR1 MNHEY and CDR2 SVGEGT. The CDR3 is CASSYLAVPSYEQYF. The CDR3 DNA is TGTGCCAGCAGTTACCTTGCGGTCCCGTCCTACGAGCAGTACTTC.

This clone has a single count. The chain carries TRBV15 and TRBJ2-2, with 14 bases matching TRBD2. Germline loops: CDR1 LNHNV, CDR2 YYDKDF (reference sequence). This CDR3 is 16 amino acids long. The junction had 7 bases not matched to a gene; V was cut back by 6 bases and J by 7 bases. The CDR3 here is CATRGTSGSSGGELFF. DNA for the CDR3: TGTGCCACCAGGGGGACTAGCGGGAGTTCTGGCGGGGAGCTGTTTTTT.

The genes are TRBV5-1 and TRBJ1-1, with D hard to call. This CDR3 spans 13 amino acids. CDR1 is SGHRS, CDR2 YFSETQ, per germline. Trimming took off 5 bases at V and 3 bases at J, with 11 bases between the two ends. This chain's CDR3 is CASRPEKYTEAFF. The CDR3 coding sequence is TGCGCCAGCAGGCCGGAGAAATACACTGAAGCTTTCTTT.

The rearrangement joins TRBV7-2 to TRBJ2-7, with D perhaps matching TRBD2 (6 bases). The CDR3 totals 13 residues. CDR1 SGHTA and CDR2 FQGNSA come from the germline V gene. V lost 5 bases and J lost 4, with 12 bases in between. CDR3 nucleotides: TGTGCCAGCAGCCGGGACTCCTCTTACGAGCAGTACTTC. It codes for CASSRDSSYEQYF.

This clone was observed once. This sequence joins TRBV6-5 and TRBJ2-1; tentative D call: TRBD1 (6 bases). Germline values: CDR1 MNHEY, CDR2 SVGAGI. V shed 5 bases and J shed 9 bases, with 20 bases lying between them. The CDR3 sequence is 15 residues long. CDR3 sequence: CASSPQGRSNIEQFF. The CDR3 DNA follows: TGTGCCAGCAGTCCACAGGGCAGGTCCAATATTGAGCAGTTCTTC.

The V gene is TRBV29-1, the J gene TRBJ2-1; D is undetermined. The germline V and J ends were trimmed by 3 bases and 6 bases, with 9 bases remaining between them. The length of the CDR3 is 12 residues. Germline CDR1 reads SQVTM; CDR2 reads ANQGSEA. The CDR3 bases are TGCAGCGTTGATTTGGGCCCCAATGAGCAGTTCTTC. It yields the protein CSVDLGPNEQFF.

The chain has TRBV7-2 and TRBJ2-1; 8 bases line up with TRBD2. The junction had 18 bases not matched to a gene; V was cut back by 1 base and J by 7 bases. The CDR3 loop spans 19 amino acids. Germline CDR1 SGHTA, CDR2 FQGNSA. Here the CDR3 DNA reads TGTGCCAGCAGCTTAGAAGGAGGACTGGGAGCGGGGGTTGGGAATGAGCAGTTCTTC. Translation: CASSLEGGLGAGVGNEQFF.

This chain uses TRBV18 with TRBJ2-1; no firm D call. The germline V and J ends were trimmed by 2 bases and 1 base, with 9 bases remaining between them. This CDR3 is 15 amino acids long. Germline lookup yields CDR1 KGHSH and CDR2 LQKENI. The CDR3 spells CASSPSRFSYNEQFF. CDR3 in DNA: TGTGCCAGCTCACCATCCAGGTTTTCCTACAATGAGCAGTTCTTC.

CDR3 DNA sequence: TGTGCCAGCAGCTTAGTAGGGGGCGTTGAGCAGTACTTC. Protein sequence: CASSLVGGVEQYF. This chain uses TRBV7-8 with TRBJ2-7; 7 bases agree with TRBD1. The junction had 4 bases not matched to a gene; V was cut back by 1 base and J by 7 bases. Germline V gene lookup returns CDR1 SGHVS and CDR2 FQNEAQ. The CDR3 is made up of 13 amino acids.

The rearrangement uses TRBV6-6 and TRBJ1-1; the D is unclear. V was clipped by 2 bases and J by 4 bases, with 11 bases between them. The V gene's germline CDR1 is MNHNY and CDR2 SVGAGI (reference sequence). CDR3 length: 14 residues. The CDR3 loop reads CASSYGQFSTEAFF. CDR3 nucleotides: TGTGCCAGCAGTTACGGGCAGTTTAGCACTGAAGCTTTCTTT.

The chain joins TRBV5-1 to TRBJ2-2; D perhaps matches TRBD1 (6 bases). Germline assignment: CDR1 SGHRS and CDR2 YFSETQ. This CDR3 spans 14 amino acids. Trimming took 6 bases from V and 1 from J, leaving 10 bases between them. The CDR3, as DNA: TGCGCCAGCACCAGGGGTTTGAACACCGGGGAGCTGTTTTTT. Protein product: CASTRGLNTGELFF.

The chain carries TRBV6-1 and TRBJ2-5; 9 bases fit TRBD1. CDR3 size: 16 residues. The germline V gene has CDR1 MNHNS and CDR2 SASEGT. Unmatched junction bases numbered 11, after V lost 7 bases and J lost 2 bases. CDR3 nucleotides: TGTGCCAGCACTGATACAGGGGGCGTGCATCAAGAGACCCAGTACTTC. This sequence encodes CASTDTGGVHQETQYF.

The chain joins TRBV5-6 to TRBJ2-2, with TRBD2 identical over 8 bases. V dropped 4 bases and J dropped 0; count of bases not matched to a gene: 2. The CDR3 totals 15 residues. Germline V gene sequence: CDR1 SGHDT, CDR2 YYEEEE. CDR3 in amino acids: CASSPGLANTGELFF. The CDR3 DNA follows: TGTGCCAGCAGCCCGGGACTAGCGAACACCGGGGAGCTGTTTTTT.

The gene calls are TRBV7-2 and TRBJ2-2; D is possibly TRBD1 or TRBD2 (5 bases each). The CDR3 is 15 residues long. V lost 5 bases, J lost 7 bases, and 17 bases lay in between. The germline V gene has CDR1 SGHTA and CDR2 FQGNSA. Here the CDR3 DNA reads TGTGCCAGCAGCCGGACCGGGGCAGCCTTCGGGGAGCTGTTTTTT. Its protein is CASSRTGAAFGELFF.

The DNA for the CDR3 is TGTGCCAGTAGTAGGAGACACCAAGCTAATGAAAAACTGTTTTTT. Encoded protein: CASSRRHQANEKLFF. The chain carries TRBV19 and TRBJ1-4; D call uncertain. Looked up from germline, CDR1 is LNHDA and CDR2 is SQIVND (reference sequence). V was cut by 4 bases and J by 3 bases, with 12 bases left in between. This CDR3 contains 15 residues.